This TCR beta chain was recorded in a study of shared clonotypes between healthy human individuals. The germline CDR1 and CDR2 sequences are KGHSH and LQKENI. Unmatched junction bases numbered 4, after V lost 3 bases and J lost 1 base. This CDR3 has 15 residues. Libraries were prepared by immunoSEQ multiplex PCR; TCRdb keeps only in-frame clonotypes and omits some of them. The profile covers about 2.3 million clones, with approximately 95% appearing a single time and about 0.37% taken by the ten largest. The sequence derives from a man in his late teens or twenties in good health. Some clones in this sample may be carry-over from other donors' samples. This sequence joins TRBV18 and TRBJ2-5; TRBD1 matches at 8 bases. Sequencing was done on a sample of naive CD4+ T cells from PBMCs. Subset of the sample: CD45RA+ positively selected. The DNA of the CDR3 is TGTGCCAGCTCACCGCGACAGGGGACCCAAGAGACCCAGTACTTC. Its protein is CASSPRQGTQETQYF.